The 10 T cell receptor beta chains below were found in one sample sequenced in a study of T-cell reconstitution after alpha-beta-depleted transplantation in children listed by TCRdb under 2016. The library was made by PCR. Sequenced using an Illumina HiSeq 2500. TCR libraries were prepared with molecular barcoding, using unique molecular identifiers to normalize TCRbeta repertoire quantification. TCRdb reprocessing: public reads trimmed at Q25 with fastp, clones called with MiXCR, in-frame beta chains kept. Each entry merges the rows of one CDR3 protein and shows their most common DNA and genes. The sample table shows some 500,000 distinct CDR3 sequences, and about 16% are seen once. Clones ranked in the top ten supply approximately 3% of the sample. Sequenced here: PBMCs from the stem cell graft donor, sampled from the stem cell graft. All receptors derive from a human donor who donated a stem cell graft to a child with acute lymphoblastic leukemia.

The V gene is TRBV5-1, the J gene TRBJ2-7; no reliable D call. V was cut by 0 bases and J by 3 bases, with 13 bases left in between. The CDR3 covers 15 residues. Germline CDR1 SGHRS, CDR2 YFSETQ. The CDR3 spells CASSLGLAPSYEQYF. The CDR3 DNA reads as TGCGCCAGCAGCTTGGGCCTGGCGCCTAGCTACGAGCAGTACTTC.

In this sample, this clonotype turned up a few times. The chain has TRBV6-1 and TRBJ2-4; D perhaps matches TRBD2 (6 bases). With 6 bases removed from V and 1 base from J, the gap between germline ends came to 16 bases. Germline CDR1 reads MNHNS; CDR2 reads SASEGT. This CDR3 contains 16 residues. CDR3 DNA sequence: TGTGCCAGCAGGCAGCCCAGGACTACGGCCAAAAACATTCAGTACTTC. Residues: CASRQPRTTAKNIQYF.

V gene TRBV5-6 combines with J gene TRBJ2-3, with 7 bases aligning to TRBD1. V shed 4 bases, J shed 2 bases, and the junction held 4 bases outside the gene matches. CDR3 length equals 14 residues. In germline, CDR1 is SGHDT, CDR2 YYEEEE. The CDR3 sequence: CASSPGGYTDTQYF. The CDR3 DNA is TGTGCCAGCAGCCCAGGGGGATACACAGATACGCAGTATTTT.

In regard to this clonotype: One end of the junction does not line up with germline, which may come from a read error. The J gene is TRBJ2-7, the V gene TRBV15; 10 bases map to TRBD2. This CDR3 region has 15 residues. Germline CDR1 and CDR2: LNHNV and YYDKDF (reference sequence). The CDR3 here is CATSRAPSGRGEHYF. The CDR3 bases are TGTGCCACCAGCAGAGCGCCCAGCGGGAGGGGCGAGCACTACTTC.

The J gene is TRBJ1-3, the V gene TRBV3-1; D remains unclear. V lost 1 base and J 2 bases, leaving 15 bases between the germline ends. From germline, CDR1 is LGHDT and CDR2 YNNKEL (reference sequence). The length of the CDR3 is 17 residues. The CDR3 nucleotides are TGTGCCAGCAGCCAAGGTCGTGACGTTTACGCTGGAAACACCATATATTTT. Translation gives CASSQGRDVYAGNTIYF. Looking up the rest from reference TRBV3-1 and TRBJ1-3 gives the full variable domain: DTAVSQTPKYLVTQMGNDKSIKCEQNLGHDTMYWYKQDSKKFLKIMFSYNNKELIINETVPNRFSPKSPDKAHLNLHINSLELGDSAVYFCASSQGRDVYAGNTIYFGEGSWLTVV.

This clonotype was counted between two and nine times. This chain links TRBV20-1 with TRBJ1-5; 8 nucleotides agree with TRBD1. Germline V gene lookup returns CDR1 DFQATT and CDR2 SNEGSKA (reference sequence). The V segment lost 6 bases and the J segment 5 bases; nucleotides outside the gene matches: 9. CDR3 length: 14 residues. The CDR3 sequence is CSATDRATDQPQHF. CDR3 coding DNA: TGCAGTGCCACGGACAGGGCGACGGATCAGCCCCAGCATTTT.

This clonotype showed up just a few times. The chain carries TRBV29-1 and TRBJ2-6; either TRBD1 or TRBD2 may fit D (8 bases each). The V gene's germline CDR1 is SQVTM and CDR2 ANQGSEA. Between the trimmed V and J ends, which lost 8 bases and 0 bases, there was a span of 17 bases. The CDR3 totals 16 residues. In DNA, the CDR3 is TGCAGCATCCGACAGGGGACTAGCTCTGGGGCCAACGTCCTGACTTTC. Encoded protein: CSIRQGTSSGANVLTF.

A few counts support this clonotype. The chain joins TRBV7-9 to TRBJ1-4; D gene unclear. The V and J ends lost 6 bases and 2 bases respectively, with 4 bases between them. This CDR3 region has 12 residues. CDR1 SEHNR and CDR2 FQNEAQ come from the germline V gene (reference sequence). The CDR3: CASRDTNEKLFF. The CDR3 DNA follows: TGTGCCAGCAGGGACACTAATGAAAAACTGTTTTTT.

Here the CDR3 reads CASSIVFARNRNEKLFF. Here the CDR3 DNA reads TGTGCCAGTAGTATTGTGTTCGCTCGGAATAGAAATGAAAAACTGTTTTTT. The V and J genes are TRBV19 and TRBJ1-4; no definite D call. This CDR3 comprises 17 residues. Germline V gene lookup returns CDR1 LNHDA and CDR2 SQIVND (reference sequence). V shed 3 bases and J shed 5 bases, with 19 bases lying between them.

The rearrangement uses TRBV5-1 and TRBJ2-1, with a tentative D call TRBD1 (5 bases). Germline V gene lookup returns CDR1 SGHRS and CDR2 YFSETQ. The V gene lost 0 bases and the J gene lost 7 bases, with 20 bases spanning the gap. CDR3 size: 17 residues. The CDR3 bases are TGCGCCAGCAGCTTGGGGGTTGCAGGGATCCGGAAGAATGAGCAGTTCTTC. Residues: CASSLGVAGIRKNEQFF.